The 30 T cell receptor beta chains in this list originate from one sample, sequenced in a study of T cell responses to AZD1222 COVID-19 vaccine (dated by TCRdb to about 2021). The method behind the library was the immunoSEQ multiplex PCR assay. The immuneACCESS repertoire file appears here via TCRdb, limited to in-frame rearrangements. These files lack a portion of the clones; in checked studies, under half of the deficit traces to unresolved V genes, and the cause of the others is not known. Within this sample are more than 150,000 clones, with 75% to 95% of them counted one time only. The top ten hold more than 1.3% of the sample. Sample time point, as interpreted from the label and publication: baseline before first vaccination. The source material was peripheral blood, sampled on day 0 of AZD1222 vaccination. These receptors were collected from an adult in good health.

The chain uses TRBV25-1 and TRBJ1-2, with TRBD1 as a possible D gene (5 bases). The CDR3 runs to 17 residues. The germline gives CDR1 MGHDK, CDR2 SYGVNS. With 1 base removed from V and 2 bases from J, the gap between germline ends came to 17 bases. CDR3 bases: TGTGCCAGCAGTGAATTAGCAGCTCAGGGAGAAAACTATGGCTACACCTTC. Translated, it gives CASSELAAQGENYGYTF.

The chain joins TRBV11-3 to TRBJ2-3; no clear D gene. This CDR3 is 16 amino acids long. Between the trimmed V and J ends, which lost 5 bases and 4 bases, there was a span of 19 bases. Germline lookup yields CDR1 SGHNT and CDR2 YENEEA. In DNA, the CDR3 is TGTGCCAGCAGCCCGGCGAGCCTGGGAATTGCAGATACGCAGTATTTT. Encoded protein: CASSPASLGIADTQYF.

The chain links TRBV7-2 to TRBJ1-6; TRBD1 agrees at 8 bases. J gave up 0 bases and V 5 bases, and 3 bases lay outside the gene matches. Germline CDR1 reads SGHTA; CDR2 reads FQGNSA. This CDR3 region has 16 residues. This chain's CDR3 is CASSTGGYSYNSPLHF. The CDR3 nucleotides are TGTGCCAGCAGCACAGGGGGTTACTCCTATAATTCACCCCTCCACTTT.

Concerning this clone: Compared with germline, one end of the junction differs, possibly owing to a read error. The CDR3 DNA sequence: TGTGCCACCAGCGGAGACAGAAACACTGAAGCTTTCTTT. Protein: CATSGDRNTEAFF. This chain uses TRBV15 with TRBJ1-1, with D perhaps TRBD1 (5 bases). Germline assignment: CDR1 LNHNV and CDR2 YYDKDF (reference sequence). CDR3 length: 13 amino acids. Together with reference TRBV15 and TRBJ1-1, the CDR3 gives the full variable domain: DAMVIQNPRYQVTQFGKPVTLSCSQTLNHNVMYWYQQKSSQAPKLLFHYYDKDFNNEADTPDNFQSRRPNTSFCFLDIRSPGLGDTAMYLCATSGDRNTEAFFGQGTRLTVV.

The chain combines TRBV9 with TRBJ1-1; tentative D call: TRBD1 (5 bases). Trimming cost V 1 base and J 4 bases, with 11 bases left between them. The CDR3 spans 14 residues. Germline CDR1 reads SGDLS; CDR2 reads YYNGEE. CDR3 nucleotides: TGTGCCAGCAGCGTATTGGGGCTGGGCACTGAAGCTTTCTTT. Its translation: CASSVLGLGTEAFF.

This rearrangement joins TRBV3-1 (or the pseudogene TRBV3-2) to TRBJ2-1; TRBD2 aligns across 10 bases. The length of the CDR3 is 18 residues. Germline values: CDR1 LGHDT, CDR2 YNNKEL (reference sequence). The V segment lost 1 base and the J segment 0 bases; nucleotides outside the gene matches: 6. In DNA form, the CDR3 reads TGTGCCAGCAGCCAAGTCGGACTAGCGGAGAGCTCCTACAATGAGCAGTTCTTC. Residues: CASSQVGLAESSYNEQFF.

The chain joins TRBV14 to TRBJ1-1; D is possibly TRBD1 (6 bases). This CDR3 is 13 amino acids long. V was pared by 6 bases and J by 1 base, with 9 bases between. Germline CDR1 reads SGHDN; CDR2 reads FVKESK. The CDR3: CASRKQGNTEAFF. The DNA for the CDR3 is TGTGCCAGCAGGAAACAGGGGAACACTGAAGCTTTCTTT. The full variable domain, in which reference TRBV14 and TRBJ1-1 provide the parts outside the CDR3, is EAGVTQFPSHSVIEKGQTVTLRCDPISGHDNLYWYRRVMGKEIKFLLHFVKESKQDESGMPNNRFLAERTGGTYSTLKVQPAELEDSGVYFCASRKQGNTEAFFGQGTRLTVV.

This chain uses TRBV3-1 (or the pseudogene TRBV3-2) with TRBJ1-2; unclear D gene. Trimming took 1 base from V and 4 from J, leaving 10 bases between them. The CDR3 is made up of 14 amino acids. CDR1 LGHDT and CDR2 YNNKEL come from the germline V gene (reference sequence). CDR3 sequence reads: CASSQGIGPYGYTF. CDR3 in DNA: TGTGCCAGCAGCCAAGGTATAGGACCCTATGGCTACACCTTC.

This clone showed up just once. The chain combines TRBV4-1 with TRBJ2-4; D is uncertain. Germline V gives CDR1 MGHRA, CDR2 YSYEKL. This CDR3 comprises 15 residues. V lost 4 bases and J lost 6, with 16 bases in between. This CDR3 is CASSPYREGPNIQYF. The CDR3 region has the DNA TGCGCCAGCAGCCCATATCGCGAAGGTCCAAACATTCAGTACTTC.

The chain employs TRBV9 and TRBJ2-1, with 7 bases matching TRBD2. With 0 bases clipped from V and 10 bases from J, the junction kept 10 bases outside the gene matches. The length of the CDR3 is 15 residues. Germline V lookup: CDR1 SGDLS, CDR2 YYNGEE. The CDR3 DNA reads as TGTGCCAGCAGCGTAGCCAGCGGGACGACAATGGAGCAGTTCTTC. Translating it yields CASSVASGTTMEQFF.

The chain carries TRBV4-1 and TRBJ2-7; 7 bases are shared with TRBD1. Germline trimming cut 2 bases from V and 1 base from J; bases unmatched to any gene: 14. The CDR3 length is 18 residues. Germline V gives CDR1 MGHRA, CDR2 YSYEKL. This chain's CDR3 is CASSQSPPGQDLSYEQYF. The CDR3 nucleotides are TGCGCCAGCAGCCAATCCCCTCCCGGACAGGATCTTTCCTACGAGCAGTACTTC.

This chain uses TRBV2 with TRBJ2-5; D perhaps matches TRBD1 (6 bases). V lost 5 bases and J lost 2, with 9 bases in between. The V gene's germline CDR1 is SNHLY and CDR2 FYNNEI. The CDR3 consists of 13 residues. Here the CDR3 DNA reads TGTGCCAGCAGTTCTACAGGGCAAGAGACCCAGTACTTC. It translates to CASSSTGQETQYF.

Written as DNA, the CDR3 is TGTGCCAGCGGGACTAGCGGAGACACAGATACGCAGTATTTT. Protein sequence: CASGTSGDTDTQYF. The V call is TRBV28, the J call TRBJ2-3; 11 bases agree with TRBD2. The CDR3 has 14 residues. Germline-derived CDR1 and CDR2 are MDHEN and SYDVKM. The V gene end was trimmed by 8 bases and the J gene end by 2 bases; junction bases not matched to a gene: 3.

The V gene is TRBV6-5, the J gene TRBJ1-1, with D possibly matching TRBD1 (5 bases). This CDR3 has 13 residues. Germline loops: CDR1 MNHEY, CDR2 SVGAGI. The ends were cut back, 6 bases at V and 0 bases at J, with 8 bases in the middle. The CDR3 DNA sequence: TGTGCCAGCAGCACGACAGTGAACACTGAAGCTTTCTTT. Its translation is CASSTTVNTEAFF.

The V call is TRBV19, the J call TRBJ1-5; 8 bases are a match to TRBD1. Germline trimming cut 6 bases from V and 4 bases from J; bases unmatched to any gene: 2. This CDR3 has 13 amino acids. Germline CDR1 reads LNHDA; CDR2 reads SQIVND (reference sequence). CDR3 region: CASRDRENQPQHF. CDR3 bases: TGTGCCAGTAGGGACAGGGAAAATCAGCCCCAGCATTTT.

The chain combines TRBV28 with TRBJ2-5, with 8 bases identical to TRBD1. V shed 3 bases, J shed 5 bases, and the junction held 11 bases outside the gene matches. The CDR3 contains 16 residues. Per the germline V gene, CDR1 is MDHEN and CDR2 is SYDVKM. The CDR3 spells CASSFGQGQYGETQYF. In DNA, the CDR3 is TGTGCCAGCAGTTTCGGACAGGGCCAGTACGGGGAGACCCAGTACTTC.

The CDR3 is CATRPTGQGHTEAFF. CDR3 DNA sequence: TGTGCCACCAGACCTACGGGACAGGGGCACACTGAAGCTTTCTTT. The chain carries TRBV15 and TRBJ1-1, with 10 bases aligning to TRBD1. The CDR3 spans 15 residues. Germline V CDR1 and CDR2: LNHNV, YYDKDF (reference sequence). The V and J ends lost 6 bases and 3 bases, in that order; junction bases with no gene match: 7.

V is TRBV27 and J is TRBJ2-7, with 9 bases aligning to TRBD1. Trimming at V came to 6 bases and at J to 1 base, leaving 7 bases not matched to a gene. The germline V gene encodes CDR1 MNHEY and CDR2 SMNVEV (reference sequence). The CDR3 totals 15 residues. The CDR3 region is CASSPGQGRSYEQYF. CDR3 nucleotides: TGTGCCAGCAGCCCGGGACAGGGAAGGTCCTACGAGCAGTACTTC.

The CDR3 region is CASSLLGGNTIYF. CDR3 sequence (DNA): TGTGCCAGCAGCCTCCTAGGGGGAAACACCATATATTTT. V gene TRBV11-3 combines with J gene TRBJ1-3; D not certain. V lost 5 bases, J lost 4 bases, and 9 bases lay in between. The CDR3 has 13 amino acids. Germline lookup yields CDR1 SGHNT and CDR2 YENEEA.

The CDR3 nucleotides read TGCGCCAGCAGCCAAGATACAAGTAGCTGGTATGGCTACACCTTC. Translating gives CASSQDTSSWYGYTF. The rearrangement links TRBV4-1 to TRBJ1-2; D gene uncertain. Trimming removed 0 bases at V and 5 bases at J, with 13 bases between. CDR1 and CDR2 from the germline V gene are MGHRA and YSYEKL. This CDR3 has 15 amino acids.

This clone was detected a few times. The rearrangement joins TRBV19 to TRBJ1-1, with D maybe TRBD1 (6 bases). Germline V gene lookup returns CDR1 LNHDA and CDR2 SQIVND (reference sequence). CDR3 length: 15 amino acids. Trimming removed 9 bases from V and 6 bases from J, with 23 bases in between. The CDR3 bases are TGTGCCAGCAAGACAGGAGAATCACAAATCGCTGAAGCTTTCTTT. It specifies CASKTGESQIAEAFF.

This sequence joins TRBV13 and TRBJ2-7; no firm D call. Germline-derived CDR1 and CDR2 are PRHDT and FYEKMQ (reference sequence). The CDR3 extends over 12 amino acids. Trimming pared 4 bases from V and 6 bases from J, leaving 10 bases between. CDR3 sequence reads: CASSSLSGEQYF. The CDR3 coding sequence is TGTGCCAGCAGCTCGTTGTCGGGCGAGCAGTACTTC.

The V and J genes are TRBV7-6 and TRBJ1-1; D remains unclear. Germline CDR1 SGHVS, CDR2 FNYEAQ. The CDR3 spans 16 residues. V was shortened by 6 bases and J by 0 bases, with 17 bases between the two germline ends. CDR3: CASSLLGRGMNTEAFF. The CDR3 DNA reads TGTGCCAGCAGTCTCTTAGGGAGAGGCATGAACACTGAAGCTTTCTTT.

The chain uses TRBV4-2 and TRBJ2-2; 8 bases match TRBD2. This CDR3 spans 18 amino acids. With 5 bases clipped from V and 5 bases from J, the junction kept 16 bases outside the gene matches. The germline gives CDR1 LGHNA, CDR2 YNFKEQ. CDR3 residues: CASSSRFFGGETTGELFF. The CDR3 DNA reads TGTGCCAGCAGCTCCAGGTTTTTCGGGGGGGAAACGACCGGGGAGCTGTTTTTT.

V is TRBV28 and J is TRBJ2-7; 10 bases align to TRBD1. Germline V gene sequence: CDR1 MDHEN, CDR2 SYDVKM. V trimming: 3 bases; J trimming: 5 bases; junction bases outside the gene matches: 7. This CDR3 spans 15 amino acids. The CDR3, as DNA: TGTGCCAGCAGTTTTTTCAGGACAGGGGGGGACGAGCAGTACTTC. Its translation: CASSFFRTGGDEQYF.

V usage is TRBV27 and J usage is TRBJ1-1; D is perhaps TRBD1 (5 bases). Between the trimmed V and J ends, which lost 7 bases and 1 base, there was a span of 16 bases. Germline-derived CDR1 and CDR2 are MNHEY and SMNVEV (reference sequence). This CDR3 has 15 residues. CDR3 sequence reads: CASIRALRGNTEAFF. Here the CDR3 DNA reads TGTGCCAGCATACGGGCTTTGAGGGGGAACACTGAAGCTTTCTTT.

The genes are TRBV20-1 and TRBJ2-1, with D perhaps matching TRBD2 (5 bases). With 3 bases removed from V and 6 bases from J, the gap between germline ends came to 18 bases. CDR3 length: 15 amino acids. CDR1 and CDR2 (germline): DFQATT, SNEGSKA (reference sequence). CDR3 sequence (DNA): TGCAGTGCTAGTGGTTCGCTAGGACTTTCCAATGAGCAGTTCTTC. It encodes CSASGSLGLSNEQFF.

The J gene is TRBJ2-5, the V gene TRBV9, with TRBD2 identical over 8 bases. Per the germline V gene, CDR1 is SGDLS and CDR2 is YYNGEE. J lost 5 bases, V lost 3 bases, and 15 bases had no gene match. This CDR3 is built from 17 residues. CDR3 sequence: CASSALDGRGGRETQYF. CDR3 nucleotide sequence: TGTGCCAGCAGCGCCCTCGATGGACGGGGGGGCCGGGAGACCCAGTACTTC.

This chain joins TRBV7-2 and TRBJ1-5; D is perhaps TRBD1 (5 bases). The CDR3 is 19 amino acids. Germline lookup yields CDR1 SGHTA and CDR2 FQGNSA. V was shortened by 5 bases and J by 0 bases, with 23 bases between the two germline ends. CDR3 sequence: CASSLYGGAVRNSNQPQHF. As DNA, the CDR3 is TGTGCCAGCAGCCTATATGGCGGGGCAGTCAGGAATAGCAATCAGCCCCAGCATTTT.

Ten or more counts support this clone. The rearrangement links TRBV6-4 to TRBJ2-1; 7 bases fit TRBD2. The ends lost 2 bases at V and 0 bases at J; junction bases unmatched: 1. CDR1 and CDR2 from the germline V gene are MRHNA and SNTAGT. This CDR3 spans 15 amino acids. CDR3 protein: CASSDGTTSYNEQFF. The CDR3 DNA reads as TGTGCCAGCAGTGACGGGACTACCTCCTACAATGAGCAGTTCTTC.